The source of this TCR beta chain is a study of blood T cell repertoires in COVID-19. Study-level information: Both acute and convalescent COVID-19 samples were obtained from the United States, Italy and Spain.

Participants' own reports of clinical history determined their cohort assignment. Recovered participants had two consecutive negative NP/OP PCR tests, healthcare professional clearance, or symptom resolution. With 0 bases removed from V and 4 bases from J, the gap between germline ends came to 15 bases. Germline loops: CDR1 MGHRA, CDR2 YSYEKL. The CDR3 is 16 residues long. In the original analysis: Amplification with reference gene primers provided the estimates of nucleated cell counts. Assay used: immunoSEQ multiplex PCR; TCRdb lists only in-frame clones, some missing. V, J and clone size are taken as reported in that table, and D and trimming were inferred from the DNA itself. The sample lists some 170,000 clones; around four fifths were seen once.

J is TRBJ1-2 and V is TRBV4-1; D gene ambiguous. The source is a woman between 45 and 60 years old who had recovered from COVID-19. Source material: PBMCs or T cells enriched from blood (not recorded which). CDR3 DNA sequence: TGCGCCAGCAGCCAAGATGTGAGGCCGAGCCCCTATGGCTACACCTTC. Translation: CASSQDVRPSPYGYTF.